These T cell receptor beta chains were read from a single sample in a study of blood T cell repertoires in COVID-19. This table comes from immunoSEQ multiplex PCR, and its TCRdb copy is limited to in-frame clones, with some not included. The table includes about 110,000 clones, 88% detected once. The sequenced sample was peripheral blood. The receptor set was obtained from a human donor in a cohort sampled during active COVID-19. Each CDR3 is given with its conserved first and last residue. The D gene is left open where the match is weak. Expanded clones get a size class; other rows say once, few or many, or leave the size out.

j_call: TRBJ2-5
clone_size: -
v_call: TRBV18
d_call: -
cdr3_aa: CASSPDQETQYF
cdr3_nt: TGTGCCAGCTCACCCGACCAAGAGACCCAGTACTTC

j_call: TRBJ2-7
clone_size: -
v_call: TRBV6-2/TRBV6-3
d_call: -
cdr3_aa: CASSRSRFSYEQYF
cdr3_nt: TGTGCCAGCAGCCGGAGCCGGTTCTCCTACGAGCAGTACTTC

j_call: TRBJ1-2
clone_size: -
v_call: TRBV6-5
d_call: TRBD1
cdr3_aa: CASSYRTGGGYTF
cdr3_nt: TGTGCCAGCAGTTACCGGACAGGCGGTGGCTACACCTTC

j_call: TRBJ2-1
clone_size: -
v_call: TRBV7-3
d_call: -
cdr3_aa: CASSLTLDEQFF
cdr3_nt: TGTGCCAGCAGCTTAACCCTCGATGAGCAGTTCTTC

j_call: TRBJ2-1
clone_size: -
v_call: TRBV11-2
d_call: TRBD1
cdr3_aa: CASSLVGWGTGTYNEQFF
cdr3_nt: TGTGCCAGCAGCTTAGTGGGGTGGGGGACAGGAACCTACAATGAGCAGTTCTTC

j_call: TRBJ2-7
clone_size: -
v_call: TRBV7-9
d_call: TRBD1
cdr3_aa: CASSFGTEVPLLAYEQYF
cdr3_nt: TGTGCCAGCAGCTTTGGGACAGAAGTCCCTCTTCTTGCCTACGAGCAGTACTTC

j_call: TRBJ2-5
clone_size: -
v_call: TRBV20-1
d_call: -
cdr3_aa: CSASERLGVETQYF
cdr3_nt: TGCAGTGCTAGTGAGCGACTAGGGGTGGAGACCCAGTACTTC

j_call: TRBJ2-7
clone_size: -
v_call: TRBV7-9
d_call: TRBD2
cdr3_aa: CASSLGLAKYEQYF
cdr3_nt: TGTGCCAGCAGCTTAGGACTAGCGAAGTACGAGCAGTACTTC

j_call: TRBJ2-2
clone_size: once
v_call: TRBV5-6
d_call: -
cdr3_aa: CASSSGQFTGELFF
cdr3_nt: TGTGCCAGCAGCTCCGGACAGTTCACCGGGGAGCTGTTTTTT

j_call: TRBJ2-5
clone_size: -
v_call: TRBV6-5
d_call: -
cdr3_aa: CASSSTHRTQYF
cdr3_nt: TGTGCCAGCAGTTCTACCCATCGGACCCAGTACTTC

j_call: TRBJ1-2
clone_size: -
v_call: TRBV5-1
d_call: -
cdr3_aa: CASSLDRSNYGYTF
cdr3_nt: TGCGCCAGCAGCTTGGACAGGAGCAACTATGGCTACACCTTC

j_call: TRBJ1-2
clone_size: few
v_call: TRBV19
d_call: -
cdr3_aa: CASSIARDGYTF
cdr3_nt: TGTGCCAGTAGTATAGCCAGGGATGGCTACACCTTC

j_call: TRBJ2-7
clone_size: -
v_call: TRBV9
d_call: -
cdr3_aa: CASRRPSTNYEQYF
cdr3_nt: TGTGCCAGCAGAAGACCCTCGACTAACTACGAGCAGTACTTC

j_call: TRBJ2-1
clone_size: once
v_call: TRBV7-8
d_call: TRBD1
cdr3_aa: CASSQGTGGINEQFF
cdr3_nt: TGTGCCAGCAGCCAGGGAACAGGGGGCATCAATGAGCAGTTCTTC

j_call: TRBJ2-5
clone_size: -
v_call: TRBV6-5
d_call: TRBD1
cdr3_aa: CASSYSGQGEGETQYF
cdr3_nt: TGTGCCAGCAGTTACTCAGGACAGGGGGAGGGAGAGACCCAGTACTTC

j_call: TRBJ2-2
clone_size: -
v_call: TRBV5-1
d_call: -
cdr3_aa: CASSGTNTGELFF
cdr3_nt: TGCGCCAGCAGCGGGACTAACACCGGGGAGCTGTTTTTT

j_call: TRBJ2-3
clone_size: -
v_call: TRBV7-3
d_call: TRBD1
cdr3_aa: CASSGQATDTQYF
cdr3_nt: TGTGCCAGCAGCGGACAGGCGACAGATACGCAGTATTTT

j_call: TRBJ2-7
clone_size: -
v_call: TRBV2
d_call: TRBD1
cdr3_aa: CASIVPGTGTYEQYF
cdr3_nt: TGTGCCAGCATTGTCCCCGGGACAGGGACCTACGAGCAGTACTTC

j_call: TRBJ2-1
clone_size: -
v_call: TRBV4-1
d_call: -
cdr3_aa: CASSPLIRASSYNEQFF
cdr3_nt: TGCGCCAGCAGCCCCCTAATCAGAGCGAGCTCCTACAATGAGCAGTTCTTC

j_call: TRBJ2-7
clone_size: -
v_call: TRBV11-2
d_call: -
cdr3_aa: CASSQGSEQYF
cdr3_nt: TGTGCCAGCAGCCAGGGGAGCGAGCAGTACTTC

j_call: TRBJ2-5
clone_size: -
v_call: TRBV5-1
d_call: TRBD2
cdr3_aa: CAGSPRGGEETQYF
cdr3_nt: TGCGCCGGCAGCCCACGGGGGGGGGAAGAGACCCAGTACTTC

j_call: TRBJ2-5
clone_size: -
v_call: TRBV7-8
d_call: TRBD2
cdr3_aa: CASSLGGTSGIETQYF
cdr3_nt: TGTGCCAGCAGCCTAGGGGGGACTAGCGGGATCGAGACCCAGTACTTC

j_call: TRBJ2-7
clone_size: -
v_call: TRBV6-6
d_call: TRBD2
cdr3_aa: CASSRLAVSSYEQYF
cdr3_nt: TGTGCCAGCAGTCGACTAGCGGTGAGCTCCTACGAGCAGTACTTC

j_call: TRBJ2-1
clone_size: -
v_call: TRBV3-1/TRBV3-2
d_call: TRBD1
cdr3_aa: CASATLDRGYNEQFF
cdr3_nt: TGTGCCAGCGCTACTTTGGACAGGGGCTACAATGAGCAGTTCTTC

j_call: TRBJ2-7
clone_size: -
v_call: TRBV11-2
d_call: -
cdr3_aa: CASSLGGQGYEQYF
cdr3_nt: TGTGCCAGCAGCTTAGGAGGCCAGGGCTACGAGCAGTACTTC

j_call: TRBJ2-1
clone_size: -
v_call: TRBV30
d_call: -
cdr3_aa: CAWNPTHYNEQFF
cdr3_nt: TGTGCCTGGAACCCAACACATTACAATGAGCAGTTCTTC